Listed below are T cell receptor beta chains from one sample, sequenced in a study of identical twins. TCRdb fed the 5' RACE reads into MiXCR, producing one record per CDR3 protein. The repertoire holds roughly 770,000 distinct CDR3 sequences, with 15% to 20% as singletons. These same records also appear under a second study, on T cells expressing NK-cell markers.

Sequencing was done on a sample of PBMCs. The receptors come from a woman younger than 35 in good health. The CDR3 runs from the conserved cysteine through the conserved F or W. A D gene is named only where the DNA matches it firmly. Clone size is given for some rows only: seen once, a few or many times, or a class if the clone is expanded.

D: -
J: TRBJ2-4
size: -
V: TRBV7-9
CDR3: CASSSPTLNIQYF
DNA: TGTGCCAGCAGCTCCCCAACTTTAAACATTCAGTACTTC

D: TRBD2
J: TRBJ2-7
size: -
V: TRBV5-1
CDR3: CASSPALAGGTYEQYF
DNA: TGCGCCAGCAGCCCCGCACTAGCGGGGGGGACCTACGAGCAGTACTTC

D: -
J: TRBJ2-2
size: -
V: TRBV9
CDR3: CASSVEVNLEVGELFF
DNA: TGTGCCAGCAGCGTAGAGGTGAACCTGGAGGTCGGGGAGCTGTTTTTT

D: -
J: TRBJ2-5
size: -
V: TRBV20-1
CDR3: CSCRRKETQYF
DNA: TGCAGCTGTCGTAGGAAAGAGACCCAGTACTTC

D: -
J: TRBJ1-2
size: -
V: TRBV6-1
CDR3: CASSTPSWPNGYTF
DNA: TGTGCCAGCAGTACCCCTAGCTGGCCGAATGGCTACACCTTC

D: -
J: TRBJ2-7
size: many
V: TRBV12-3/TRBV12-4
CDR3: CASSLTFYEQYF
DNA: TGTGCCAGCAGTTTGACATTCTACGAGCAGTACTTC

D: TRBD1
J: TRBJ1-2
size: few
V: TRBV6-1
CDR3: CATTRGQGSTNYGYTF
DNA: TGTGCCACCACTCGGGGACAGGGATCGACTAACTATGGCTACACCTTC

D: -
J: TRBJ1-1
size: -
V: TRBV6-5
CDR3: CASSSGINTEAFF
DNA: TGTGCCAGCAGTTCAGGAATTAACACTGAAGCTTTCTTT

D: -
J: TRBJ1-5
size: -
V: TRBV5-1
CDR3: CASSLEGGLSAQHF
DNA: TGCGCCAGCAGCTTGGAGGGCGGATTGTCAGCCCAGCATTTT

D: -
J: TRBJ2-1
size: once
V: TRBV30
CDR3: CAWSEQATYNEQFF
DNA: TGTGCCTGGAGCGAGCAGGCCACCTACAATGAGCAGTTCTTC

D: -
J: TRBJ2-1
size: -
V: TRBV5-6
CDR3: CASSPRPRRYNEQFF
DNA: TGTGCCAGCAGCCCGAGGCCCAGGAGGTACAATGAGCAGTTCTTC

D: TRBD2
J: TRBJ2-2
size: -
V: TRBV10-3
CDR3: CAISAALAGATGELFF
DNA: TGTGCCATCAGTGCGGCGCTAGCGGGAGCCACCGGGGAGCTGTTTTTT

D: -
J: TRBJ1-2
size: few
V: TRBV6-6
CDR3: CASSRQDNYGYTF
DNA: TGTGCCAGCAGTCGACAGGATAACTATGGCTACACCTTC

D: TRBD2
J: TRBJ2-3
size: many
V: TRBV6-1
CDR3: CASSEAAGGPDTQYF
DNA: TGTGCCAGCAGTGAAGCAGCGGGAGGGCCAGATACGCAGTATTTT

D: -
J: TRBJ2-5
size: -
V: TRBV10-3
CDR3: CAISTAPGTQYF
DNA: TGTGCCATCAGTACCGCCCCAGGGACCCAGTACTTC

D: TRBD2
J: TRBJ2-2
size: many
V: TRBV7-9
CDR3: CASSLGLAGVTGELFF
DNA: TGTGCCAGCAGCTTGGGGCTAGCGGGAGTCACCGGGGAGCTGTTTTTT

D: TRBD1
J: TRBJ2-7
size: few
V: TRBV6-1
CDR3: CASSSPGTGSWEQYF
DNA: TGTGCCAGCAGCTCCCCCGGGACAGGGTCGTGGGAGCAGTACTTC

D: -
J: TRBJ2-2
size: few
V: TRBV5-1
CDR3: CASKGRTGRAGTGELFF
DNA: TGCGCCAGCAAAGGAAGGACAGGAAGGGCGGGAACCGGGGAGCTGTTTTTT

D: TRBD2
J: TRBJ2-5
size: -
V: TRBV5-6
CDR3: CASSWGMTSGRREKTQYF
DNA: TGTGCCAGCAGCTGGGGGATGACTAGCGGGAGGAGGGAAAAGACCCAGTACTTC

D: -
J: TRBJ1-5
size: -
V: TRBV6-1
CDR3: CASSPLGGGQPQHF
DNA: TGTGCCAGCAGTCCCCTGGGGGGGGGTCAGCCCCAGCATTTT

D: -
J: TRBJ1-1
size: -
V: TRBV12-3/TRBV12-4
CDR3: CASSAQGAEAFF
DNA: TGTGCCAGCAGTGCGCAGGGCGCCGAAGCTTTCTTT

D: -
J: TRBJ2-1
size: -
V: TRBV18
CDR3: CASSPPEGNEQFF
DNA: TGTGCCAGCTCACCACCGGAGGGCAATGAGCAGTTCTTC

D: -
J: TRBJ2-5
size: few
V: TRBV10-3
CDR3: CAISEGAQETQYF
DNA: TGTGCCATCAGTGAAGGGGCCCAAGAGACCCAGTACTTC

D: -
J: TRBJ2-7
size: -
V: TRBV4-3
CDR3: CASSQDGWTMTTHEQYF
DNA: TGCGCCAGCAGCCAAGATGGATGGACAATGACTACTCACGAGCAGTACTTC

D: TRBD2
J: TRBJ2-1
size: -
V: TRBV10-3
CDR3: CAIRVAGPDEQFF
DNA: TGTGCCATCAGAGTAGCGGGACCGGATGAGCAGTTCTTC

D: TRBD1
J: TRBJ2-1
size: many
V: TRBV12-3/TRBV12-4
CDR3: CASSPPGQGAHNEQFF
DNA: TGTGCCAGCAGTCCCCCGGGACAGGGGGCCCACAATGAGCAGTTCTTC

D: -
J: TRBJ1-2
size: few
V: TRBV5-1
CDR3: CASSPKLRPRTVVEDYGYTF
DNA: TGCGCCAGCAGCCCCAAATTAAGGCCCAGGACCGTAGTAGAGGACTATGGCTACACCTTC

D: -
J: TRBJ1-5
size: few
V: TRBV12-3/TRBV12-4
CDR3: CASSGAESNQPQHF
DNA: TGTGCCAGCAGCGGGGCAGAAAGCAATCAGCCCCAGCATTTT

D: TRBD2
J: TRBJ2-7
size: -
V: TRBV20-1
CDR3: CSAPSERGQYF
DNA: TGCAGTGCTCCCAGCGAGCGGGGGCAGTACTTC

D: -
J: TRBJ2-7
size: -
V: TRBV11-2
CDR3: CASSLIQGIEQYF
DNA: TGTGCCAGCAGCTTAATACAGGGAATCGAGCAGTACTTC

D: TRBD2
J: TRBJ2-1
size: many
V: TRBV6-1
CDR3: CASRAGGPLVEQFF
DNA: TGTGCCAGCAGAGCGGGAGGGCCGCTTGTTGAGCAGTTCTTC

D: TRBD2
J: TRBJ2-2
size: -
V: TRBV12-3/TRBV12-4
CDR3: CASSSTAGGRDTGELFF
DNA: TGTGCCAGCAGCAGCACCGCGGGCGGGAGAGACACCGGGGAGCTGTTTTTT

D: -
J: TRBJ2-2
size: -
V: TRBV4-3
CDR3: CASSQDRRVNTGELFF
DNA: TGCGCCAGCAGCCAAGATCGCAGGGTGAACACCGGGGAGCTGTTTTTT

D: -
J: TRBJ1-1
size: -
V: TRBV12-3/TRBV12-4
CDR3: CASTSDTVAFF
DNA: TGTGCCAGCACCTCGGATACGGTGGCTTTCTTT

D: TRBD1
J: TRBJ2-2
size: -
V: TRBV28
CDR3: CASSLLTLSRDRGKKTGELFF
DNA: TGTGCCAGCAGCCTTTTAACCTTATCTCGGGACAGGGGGAAAAAAACCGGGGAGCTGTTTTTT

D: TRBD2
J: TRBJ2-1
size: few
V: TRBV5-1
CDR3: CASSLVGLVFNEQFF
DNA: TGCGCCAGCAGCTTGGTAGGACTAGTCTTTAATGAGCAGTTCTTC

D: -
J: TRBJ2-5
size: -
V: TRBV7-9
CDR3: CASSLRTYETQYF
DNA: TGTGCCAGCAGCTTAAGAACCTACGAGACCCAGTACTTC

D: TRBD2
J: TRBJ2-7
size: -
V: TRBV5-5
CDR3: CASSLGGRWYEQYF
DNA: TGTGCCAGCAGCTTGGGCGGGAGGTGGTACGAGCAGTACTTC

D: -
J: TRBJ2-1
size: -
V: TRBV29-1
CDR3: CSVEGAGPWNEQFF
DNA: TGCAGCGTTGAGGGGGCTGGTCCCTGGAATGAGCAGTTCTTC

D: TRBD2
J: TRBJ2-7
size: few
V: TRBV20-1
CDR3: CSALPGGSEQYF
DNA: TGCAGTGCACTCCCGGGGGGGTCCGAGCAGTACTTC

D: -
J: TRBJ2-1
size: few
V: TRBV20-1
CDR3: CSAEPGAAPNEQFF
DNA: TGCAGTGCGGAGCCGGGAGCTGCCCCCAATGAGCAGTTCTTC

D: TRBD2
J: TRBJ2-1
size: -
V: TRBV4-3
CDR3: CASAERLAGGREQFF
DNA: TGCGCCAGCGCAGAGCGACTAGCGGGGGGTCGAGAGCAGTTCTTC

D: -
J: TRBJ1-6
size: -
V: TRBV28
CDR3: CASSLGRGHSPLHF
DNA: TGTGCCAGCAGTTTAGGCAGGGGTCATTCACCCCTCCACTTT

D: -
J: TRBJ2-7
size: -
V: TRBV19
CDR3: CASGSPGTHEQYF
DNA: TGTGCCAGTGGCTCCCCAGGCACCCACGAGCAGTACTTC

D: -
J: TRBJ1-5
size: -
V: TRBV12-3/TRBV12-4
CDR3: CASSFKSQPQHF
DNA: TGTGCCAGCAGTTTTAAAAGTCAGCCCCAGCATTTT

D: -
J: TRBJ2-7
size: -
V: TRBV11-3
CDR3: CASSSLDPSDYEQYF
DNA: TGTGCCAGCAGCTCTCTAGACCCAAGTGACTACGAGCAGTACTTC

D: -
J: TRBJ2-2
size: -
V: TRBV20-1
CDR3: CSALGHTGELFF
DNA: TGCAGTGCGCTCGGGCACACCGGGGAGCTGTTTTTT

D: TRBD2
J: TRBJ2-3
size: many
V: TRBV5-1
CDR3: CASSHEAGGPIDTQYF
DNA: TGCGCCAGCAGTCACGAAGCGGGGGGGCCAATAGATACGCAGTATTTT

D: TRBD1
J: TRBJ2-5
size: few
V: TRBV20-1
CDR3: CSASPGQGRETQYF
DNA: TGCAGTGCCTCCCCGGGACAGGGACGGGAGACCCAGTACTTC

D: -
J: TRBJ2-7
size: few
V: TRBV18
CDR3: CASSPKGLSSYEQYF
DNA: TGTGCCAGCTCACCAAAGGGGCTGAGCTCCTACGAGCAGTACTTC

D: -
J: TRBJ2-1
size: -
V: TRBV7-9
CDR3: CASSLVGRVDEQFF
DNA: TGTGCCAGCAGCTTAGTCGGGAGAGTCGATGAGCAGTTCTTC

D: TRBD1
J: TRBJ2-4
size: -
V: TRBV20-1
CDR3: CSARSPGQGENIQYF
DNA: TGCAGTGCTAGATCCCCGGGACAGGGGGAAAACATTCAGTACTTC

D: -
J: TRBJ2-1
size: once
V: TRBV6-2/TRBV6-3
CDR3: CASRSTSSHEQFF
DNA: TGTGCCAGCAGATCAACTAGTTCCCATGAGCAGTTCTTC

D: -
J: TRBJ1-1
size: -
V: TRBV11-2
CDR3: CASSLVSGTAEAFF
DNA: TGTGCCAGCAGCTTAGTATCAGGGACGGCTGAAGCTTTCTTT

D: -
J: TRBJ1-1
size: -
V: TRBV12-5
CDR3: CASVPTARGEAFF
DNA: TGTGCTAGTGTTCCTACAGCGAGAGGTGAAGCTTTCTTT

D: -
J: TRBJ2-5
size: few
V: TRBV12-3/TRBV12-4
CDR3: CASRGLYQETQYF
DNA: TGTGCCAGCCGAGGACTTTATCAAGAGACCCAGTACTTC

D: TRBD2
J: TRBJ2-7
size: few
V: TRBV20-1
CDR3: CSAPTSGGVEQYF
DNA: TGCAGTGCCCCGACTAGCGGGGGAGTCGAGCAGTACTTC